This section outlines one T cell receptor beta chain sequence together with its context. No antigen is known for it. This CDR3 is built from 14 residues. The V end lost 3 bases, the J end lost 3 bases, and 12 bases lay between the germline ends. Germline V gene sequence: CDR1 LGHDT, CDR2 YNNKEL (reference sequence). The sample is drawn from a study of CD8 T cells in ankylosing spondylitis. Points from the study as a whole: A TCR beta motif of seven or eight highly homologous variants appeared characteristic of ankylosing spondylitis blood.

In making TCR beta libraries, quantitative 5'-RACE with molecular barcodes was used. TCRdb reprocessed the 5' RACE reads with MiXCR, giving one entry per CDR3 protein. The table includes 300,000 to 400,000 distinct CDR3 sequences, 20% detected once. The sequenced material came from blood, either unsorted or a sorted T cell fraction (not recorded which). The chain has TRBV3-1 and TRBJ2-7, with D perhaps TRBD1 or TRBD2 (5 bases each). The sequence was collected from a male donor with ankylosing spondylitis or in good health (not recorded which). CDR3 bases: TGTGCCAGCAGCCACCGGGACCGGATCTACGAGCAGTACTTC. As protein: CASSHRDRIYEQYF.